Each of the 28 T cell receptor beta chains below was sequenced from the same sample in a study of CD4+ T cells in melanoma. Some clones are missing from TCRdb's copy, which holds only in-frame ones; the method was immunoSEQ multiplex PCR. The table shows more than 20,000 clones, with around 79% occurring only once. Sequencing was carried out using cells from a culture (not recorded whether cultured in vitro). These receptor sequences come from a human donor with melanoma.

The rearrangement links TRBV15 to TRBJ2-7; TRBD2 aligns across 10 bases. This CDR3 comprises 17 residues. Trimming took 5 bases from V and 4 from J; bases not matched to a gene: 14. Looked up from germline, CDR1 is LNHNV and CDR2 is YYDKDF (reference sequence). The CDR3 spells CATSQLGASGGAYEQYF. The CDR3 DNA reads TGTGCCACCAGCCAACTGGGGGCGAGCGGGGGGGCATACGAGCAGTACTTC.

The J gene is TRBJ2-1, the V gene TRBV5-4; TRBD2 matches 9 bases. CDR1 is SGHNT and CDR2 is YYREEE in the germline V gene (reference sequence). The CDR3 contains 17 residues. With V trimmed by 0 bases and J by 9 bases, 13 bases remained unmatched. CDR3 in amino acids: CASSLDGRGGRGGEQFF. In DNA, the CDR3 is TGTGCCAGCAGCTTGGATGGGCGGGGGGGACGAGGTGGTGAGCAGTTCTTC. Full variable domain (missing parts from reference TRBV5-4 and TRBJ2-1): ETGVTQSPTHLIKTRGQQVTLRCSSQSGHNTVSWYQQALGQGPQFIFQYYREEENGRGNFPPRFSGLQFPNYSSELNVNALELDDSALYLCASSLDGRGGRGGEQFFGPGTRLTVL.

The chain is built from TRBV5-6 and TRBJ1-6; 8 bases fit TRBD1. The CDR3 length is 15 residues. Losses at the gene ends were 2 bases for V and 8 bases for J; bases not matched to a gene: 6. Germline CDR1 reads SGHDT; CDR2 reads YYEEEE. The CDR3 reads CASSLDQGAYSPLHF. DNA for the CDR3: TGTGCCAGCAGCTTAGACCAGGGGGCCTATTCACCCCTCCACTTT.

This sequence joins TRBV5-6 and TRBJ1-4; 8 bases are a match to TRBD1. Trimming took 5 bases from V and 7 from J; bases not matched to a gene: 7. Germline V gene sequence: CDR1 SGHDT, CDR2 YYEEEE. The CDR3 sequence is 14 residues long. The chain's CDR3 is CASSSTGEGEKLFF. CDR3 DNA: TGTGCCAGCAGTTCGACAGGGGAGGGTGAAAAACTGTTTTTT.

CDR3 coding DNA: TGTGCCAGCAGCTTGGACCCGGGACATTCGGACTATGGCTACACCTTC. Protein product: CASSLDPGHSDYGYTF. This rearrangement joins TRBV5-4 to TRBJ1-2, with D perhaps TRBD1 (6 bases). Trimming stripped 0 bases from V and 3 bases from J, with 15 bases between. The length of the CDR3 is 16 residues. Germline CDR1 is SGHNT and CDR2 is YYREEE (reference sequence).

This chain uses TRBV5-1 with TRBJ1-2; TRBD1 matches 12 bases. The germline CDR1 and CDR2 sequences are SGHRS and YFSETQ. The CDR3 has 16 residues. The V segment lost 3 bases and the J segment 2 bases; nucleotides outside the gene matches: 5. The DNA for the CDR3 is TGCGCCAGCAGCTCGGGACAGGGGGCTCGGAACTATGGCTACACCTTC. It specifies CASSSGQGARNYGYTF.

The chain employs TRBV6-1 and TRBJ2-3; 12 nucleotides line up with TRBD2. The CDR3 has 15 residues. The germline gives CDR1 MNHNS, CDR2 SASEGT. V dropped 7 bases and J dropped 6; count of bases not matched to a gene: 8. The CDR3 reads CASNAGLAGFDTQYF. The CDR3 DNA sequence: TGTGCCAGCAATGCTGGACTAGCGGGGTTCGATACGCAGTATTTT.

The chain is built from TRBV5-1 and TRBJ2-5; unclear D gene. Germline CDR1 SGHRS, CDR2 YFSETQ. The V and J ends lost 1 base and 1 base respectively, with 8 bases between them. The CDR3 runs to 14 residues. CDR3 protein: CASSLTSIQETQYF. Written as DNA, the CDR3 is TGCGCCAGCAGCTTGACCTCGATCCAAGAGACCCAGTACTTC.

This chain links TRBV20-1 with TRBJ1-2, with D possibly being TRBD1 (5 bases). The germline gives CDR1 DFQATT, CDR2 SNEGSKA (reference sequence). The CDR3 totals 11 residues. The CDR3 region has the DNA TGCAGGGGGGGAGGCGGTGCCGGCTACACCTTC. Its protein product is CRGGGGAGYTF.

This clone appeared a single time. In DNA form, the CDR3 reads TGTGCCAGCAGCTTAAGTCAGGGCACCCTCGGGGGTGAGCAGTTCTTC. Translation: CASSLSQGTLGGEQFF. The chain couples TRBV11-2 to TRBJ2-1; TRBD2 might be the D (6 bases). V gave up 2 bases and J gave up 9 bases, with 20 bases separating them. Germline V gives CDR1 SGHAT, CDR2 FQNNGV. This CDR3 comprises 16 residues.

This chain connects TRBV7-8 to TRBJ1-4; 12 nucleotides match TRBD1. The CDR3 runs 19 residues. Germline trimming cut 3 bases from V and 5 bases from J; bases unmatched to any gene: 13. CDR1 and CDR2 from the germline V gene are SGHVS and FQNEAQ. The CDR3 sequence is CASSLGTGTGGYRNEKLFF. In DNA form, the CDR3 reads TGTGCCAGCAGCTTGGGGACCGGGACAGGGGGCTATAGGAATGAAAAACTGTTTTTT. Drawing the rest from reference TRBV7-8 and TRBJ1-4, the complete variable domain is GAGVSQSPRYKVAKRGQDVALRCDPISGHVSLFWYQQALGQGPEFLTYFQNEAQLDKSGLPSDRFFAERPEGSVSTLKIQRTQQEDSAVYLCASSLGTGTGGYRNEKLFFGSGTQLSVL.

By proportion, this clone is medium-sized. The chain joins TRBV6-1 to TRBJ2-7; the D gene is possibly TRBD1 (5 bases). There are 12 residues in the CDR3. V was pared by 8 bases and J by 1 base, with 9 bases between. Germline V gene data show CDR1 as MNHNS and CDR2 as SASEGT. Here the CDR3 reads CASPDSSYEQYF. The CDR3 DNA sequence: TGTGCCAGCCCTGACAGTTCCTACGAGCAGTACTTC.

As DNA, the CDR3 is TGTGCCAGCAGGACTCTCAGGGGGCCGGGGGATGAGCAGTTCTTC. Translated: CASRTLRGPGDEQFF. The gene calls are TRBV11-2 and TRBJ2-1; TRBD1 agrees at 8 bases. Germline trimming cut 6 bases from V and 8 bases from J; bases unmatched to any gene: 12. The CDR3 spans 15 residues. Germline lookup yields CDR1 SGHAT and CDR2 FQNNGV. Together with reference TRBV11-2 and TRBJ2-1, the CDR3 gives the full variable domain: EAGVAQSPRYKIIEKRQSVAFWCNPISGHATLYWYQQILGQGPKLLIQFQNNGVVDDSQLPKDRFSAERLKGVDSTLKIQPAKLEDSAVYLCASRTLRGPGDEQFFGPGTRLTVL.

The rearrangement links TRBV5-1 to TRBJ1-2, with D perhaps matching TRBD1 (5 bases). Trimming shortened V by 2 bases and J by 4 bases, and 24 bases separated the two germline ends. Germline values: CDR1 SGHRS, CDR2 YFSETQ. The CDR3 covers 18 residues. In nucleotides, the CDR3 is TGCGCCAGCAGCTTCGCCCCGCCGGGAGCCGGTCAGGGCTATGGCTACACCTTC. This translates into CASSFAPPGAGQGYGYTF.

In DNA, the CDR3 is TGCGCCAGCAGCCAAGATCGGGGGAGCGGGGCCAAAAACATTCAGTACTTC. Translation gives CASSQDRGSGAKNIQYF. The J gene is TRBJ2-4, the V gene TRBV4-1; D may be TRBD2 (6 bases). From germline, CDR1 is MGHRA and CDR2 YSYEKL. V was cut by 0 bases and J by 1 base, with 13 bases left in between. The CDR3 length is 17 residues.

The count of this clone is one. This chain links TRBV9 with TRBJ2-3; 10 nucleotides match TRBD2. Per the germline V gene, CDR1 is SGDLS and CDR2 is YYNGEE. V lost 0 bases to trimming and J lost 2 bases; unmatched junction nucleotides: 9. This CDR3 has 18 residues. CDR3 in amino acids: CASSVGAGSGGSTDTQYF. Written as DNA, the CDR3 is TGTGCCAGCAGCGTAGGGGCGGGTAGCGGGGGGTCCACAGATACGCAGTATTTT.

The chain recombines TRBV10-3 with TRBJ1-6; D not certain. This CDR3 comprises 13 residues. Trimming removed 6 bases at V and 8 bases at J, with 11 bases between. Germline CDR1 ENHRY, CDR2 SYGVKD. CDR3 in amino acids: CAIRPNPDSPLHF. The CDR3 nucleotides are TGTGCCATCAGGCCGAATCCCGATTCACCCCTCCACTTT.

This rearrangement joins TRBV12-5 to TRBJ1-3, with TRBD1 identical over 10 bases. The V gene end was trimmed by 5 bases and the J gene end by 3 bases; junction bases not matched to a gene: 1. Germline CDR1 and CDR2: LGHNT and FRNRAP. This CDR3 region has 14 residues. CDR3: CASGGQGDGNTIYF. CDR3 nucleotide sequence: TGTGCTAGTGGTGGACAGGGGGATGGAAACACCATATATTTT.

The chain carries TRBV4-2 and TRBJ2-1, with D tentatively TRBD2 (6 bases). Germline V gives CDR1 LGHNA, CDR2 YNFKEQ. The CDR3 runs 17 residues. V was shortened by 0 bases and J by 1 base, with 13 bases between the two germline ends. Here the CDR3 DNA reads TGTGCCAGCAGCCAAGAACGGCGGGGACGGTCCTACAATGAGCAGTTCTTC. Translated, it gives CASSQERRGRSYNEQFF.

The chain uses TRBV6-5 and TRBJ1-1; D is possibly TRBD1 (6 bases). This CDR3 has 16 amino acids. V was shortened by 0 bases and J by 0 bases, with 11 bases between the two germline ends. Looked up from germline, CDR1 is MNHEY and CDR2 is SVGAGI. In DNA, the CDR3 is TGTGCCAGCAGTTACTCTCCGACAGGAATGAACACTGAAGCTTTCTTT. This gives the protein CASSYSPTGMNTEAFF.

V usage is TRBV5-1 and J usage is TRBJ2-5; 8 bases align to TRBD2. CDR1 and CDR2 (germline): SGHRS, YFSETQ. The CDR3 totals 16 residues. The V gene end was trimmed by 4 bases and the J gene end by 0 bases; junction bases not matched to a gene: 8. CDR3 DNA sequence: TGCGCCAGCAGCCGGGGGGGCAGGGCGGACCAAGAGACCCAGTACTTC. As protein: CASSRGGRADQETQYF.

This clone was counted a single time. This chain links TRBV13 with TRBJ2-2; D gene ambiguous. The CDR3 totals 13 residues. Germline lookup yields CDR1 PRHDT and CDR2 FYEKMQ (reference sequence). The V gene lost 4 bases and the J gene lost 6 bases, with 9 bases spanning the gap. DNA for the CDR3: TGTGCCAGCAGCTCTTTCTGGTCCGGGGAGCTGTTTTTT. Encoded protein: CASSSFWSGELFF.

V usage is TRBV27 and J usage is TRBJ2-2, with D perhaps TRBD1 (5 bases). Germline loops: CDR1 MNHEY, CDR2 SMNVEV (reference sequence). The CDR3 totals 16 residues. Trimming took off 5 bases at V and 4 bases at J, with 17 bases between the two ends. The CDR3, as DNA: TGTGCCAGCAGTGCCCTACAGGAGCTGGGCACCGGGGAGCTGTTTTTT. Translating it yields CASSALQELGTGELFF.

This chain links TRBV6-1 with TRBJ1-5; no clear D. The germline V gene has CDR1 MNHNS and CDR2 SASEGT. This CDR3 comprises 14 residues. V lost 5 bases to trimming and J lost 0 bases, with 8 bases between them. This CDR3 reads CASSRTDSNQPQHF. DNA of the CDR3: TGTGCCAGCAGTCGAACGGATAGCAATCAGCCCCAGCATTTT.

The chain uses TRBV2 and TRBJ2-5, with D unclear. In germline, CDR1 is SNHLY, CDR2 FYNNEI. The ends were cut back, 8 bases at V and 2 bases at J, with 15 bases in the middle. The CDR3 has 14 residues. The CDR3 DNA is TGTGCCAGCGGCGCCGGCCTATCTCAAGAGACCCAGTACTTC. This gives the protein CASGAGLSQETQYF.

The V call is TRBV7-6, the J call TRBJ2-1; 8 bases align to TRBD2. The CDR3 loop spans 15 amino acids. Germline V gene lookup returns CDR1 SGHVS and CDR2 FNYEAQ. V was pared by 5 bases and J by 4 bases, with 7 bases of the junction left unmatched. CDR3: CASSGSSGRYNEQFF. CDR3 sequence (DNA): TGTGCCAGCAGCGGCTCTAGCGGGCGTTACAATGAGCAGTTCTTC.

J is TRBJ2-1 and V is TRBV5-1; D perhaps matches TRBD1 (5 bases). V lost 1 base and J 5 bases, leaving 13 bases between the germline ends. This CDR3 spans 15 amino acids. Germline CDR1 reads SGHRS; CDR2 reads YFSETQ. The CDR3 coding sequence is TGCGCCAGCAGCTTGTGGGGCGCCCAAGACAATGAGCAGTTCTTC. Translating it yields CASSLWGAQDNEQFF.

This clone has just one count. The gene calls are TRBV28 and TRBJ2-7, with 10 bases that match TRBD1. The J segment lost 5 bases and the V segment lost 3 bases, leaving 7 bases of the junction unmatched. The CDR3 spans 15 residues. Germline V gene lookup returns CDR1 MDHEN and CDR2 SYDVKM. Here the CDR3 reads CASSLPGTGDHEQYF. The CDR3 coding sequence is TGTGCCAGCAGTTTGCCGGGGACAGGGGACCACGAGCAGTACTTC.